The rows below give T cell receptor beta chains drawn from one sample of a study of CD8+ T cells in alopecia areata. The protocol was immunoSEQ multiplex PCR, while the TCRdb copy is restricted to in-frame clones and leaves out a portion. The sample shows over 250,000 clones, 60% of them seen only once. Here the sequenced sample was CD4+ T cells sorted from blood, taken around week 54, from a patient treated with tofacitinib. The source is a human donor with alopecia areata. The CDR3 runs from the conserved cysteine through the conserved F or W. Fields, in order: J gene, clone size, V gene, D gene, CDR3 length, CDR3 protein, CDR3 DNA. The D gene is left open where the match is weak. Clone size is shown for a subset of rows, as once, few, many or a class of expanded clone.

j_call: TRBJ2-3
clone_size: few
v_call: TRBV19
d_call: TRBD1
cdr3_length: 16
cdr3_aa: CASSNVRQGFPDTQYF
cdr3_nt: TGTGCCAGTAGTAACGTTAGACAGGGGTTCCCAGATACGCAGTATTTT

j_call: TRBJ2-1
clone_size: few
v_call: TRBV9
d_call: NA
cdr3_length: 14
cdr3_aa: CASSPRDRYNEQFF
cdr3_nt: TGTGCCAGCAGCCCCCGGGACCGCTACAATGAGCAGTTCTTC

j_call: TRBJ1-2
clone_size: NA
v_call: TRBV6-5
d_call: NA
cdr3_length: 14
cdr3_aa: CASSRHDSKYGYTF
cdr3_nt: TGTGCCAGCAGTCGTCACGACAGTAAATATGGCTACACCTTC

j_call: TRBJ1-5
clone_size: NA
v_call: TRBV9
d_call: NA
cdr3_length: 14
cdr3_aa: CASSVGGTGGPQHF
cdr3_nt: TGTGCCAGCAGCGTAGGAGGGACTGGGGGGCCCCAGCATTTT

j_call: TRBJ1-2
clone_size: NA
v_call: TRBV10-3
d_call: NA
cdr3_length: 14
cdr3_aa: CAISESTVYYGYTF
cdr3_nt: TGTGCCATCAGTGAATCGACAGTCTACTATGGCTACACCTTC

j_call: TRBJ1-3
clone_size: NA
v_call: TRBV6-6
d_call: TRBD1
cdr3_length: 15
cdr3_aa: CASRDSFSSGNTIYF
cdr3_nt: TGTGCCAGTCGGGACAGCTTCAGCTCTGGAAACACCATATATTTT

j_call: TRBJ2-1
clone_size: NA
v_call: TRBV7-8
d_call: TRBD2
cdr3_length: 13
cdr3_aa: CASSPGGYNEQFF
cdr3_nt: TGTGCCAGCAGCCCGGGGGGCTACAATGAGCAGTTCTTC

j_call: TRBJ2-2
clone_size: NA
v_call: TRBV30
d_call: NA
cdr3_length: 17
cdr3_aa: CAWSPRGRIMNTGELFF
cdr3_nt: TGTGCCTGGAGTCCGCGAGGTAGAATAATGAACACCGGGGAGCTGTTTTTT

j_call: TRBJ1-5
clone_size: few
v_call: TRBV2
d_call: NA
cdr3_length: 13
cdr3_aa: CASSYDRDQPQHF
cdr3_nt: TGTGCCAGCAGCTATGATAGGGATCAGCCCCAGCATTTT

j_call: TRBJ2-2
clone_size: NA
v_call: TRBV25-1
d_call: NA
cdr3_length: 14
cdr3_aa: CASTQGPNTGELFF
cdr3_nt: TGTGCCAGCACACAGGGACCGAACACCGGGGAGCTGTTTTTT

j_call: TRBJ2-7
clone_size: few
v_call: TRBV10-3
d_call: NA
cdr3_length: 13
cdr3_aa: CAITPQRSYEQYF
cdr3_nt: TGTGCCATCACTCCACAGAGATCCTACGAGCAGTACTTC

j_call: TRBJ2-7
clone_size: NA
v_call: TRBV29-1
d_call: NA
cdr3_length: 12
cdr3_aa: CSVDRGGDEQYF
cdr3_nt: TGCAGCGTTGACAGGGGAGGCGACGAGCAGTACTTC

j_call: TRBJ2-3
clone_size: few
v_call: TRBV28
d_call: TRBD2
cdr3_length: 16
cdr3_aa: CASSQATSGVTDTQYF
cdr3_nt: TGTGCCAGCAGTCAGGCGACTAGCGGGGTAACAGATACGCAGTATTTT

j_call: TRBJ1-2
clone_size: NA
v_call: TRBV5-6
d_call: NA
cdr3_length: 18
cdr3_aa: CASSLYRAAGRRNYGYTF
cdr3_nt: TGTGCCAGCAGCTTGTATCGGGCTGCGGGGAGGCGTAACTATGGCTACACCTTC

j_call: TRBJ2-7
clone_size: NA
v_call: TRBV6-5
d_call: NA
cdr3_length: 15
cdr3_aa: CASTNVGGLSYEQYF
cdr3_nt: TGTGCCAGCACCAACGTAGGGGGACTCTCCTACGAGCAGTACTTC

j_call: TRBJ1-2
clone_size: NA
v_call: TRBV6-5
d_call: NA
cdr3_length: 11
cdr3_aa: CASRGWGGYTF
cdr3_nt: TGTGCCAGCAGAGGGTGGGGTGGCTACACCTTC

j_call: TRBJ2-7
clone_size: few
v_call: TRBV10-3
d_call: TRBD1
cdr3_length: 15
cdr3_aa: CAISDPTGARHEQYF
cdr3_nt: TGTGCCATCAGTGACCCGACAGGGGCGAGACACGAGCAGTACTTC

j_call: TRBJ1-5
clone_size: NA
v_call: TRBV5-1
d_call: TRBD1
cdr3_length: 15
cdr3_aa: CASSLLGGDDQPQHF
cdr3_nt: TGCGCCAGCAGCTTATTAGGGGGCGATGATCAGCCCCAGCATTTT

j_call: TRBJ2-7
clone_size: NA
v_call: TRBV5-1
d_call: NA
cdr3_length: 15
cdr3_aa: CASSLEGRASYEQYF
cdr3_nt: TGCGCCAGCAGCTTGGAGGGCAGGGCCTCCTACGAGCAGTACTTC

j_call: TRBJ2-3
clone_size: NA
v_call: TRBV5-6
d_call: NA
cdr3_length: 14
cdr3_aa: CASSLLARRDTQYF
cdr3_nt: TGTGCCAGCAGCTTACTAGCTAGGAGGGATACGCAGTATTTT

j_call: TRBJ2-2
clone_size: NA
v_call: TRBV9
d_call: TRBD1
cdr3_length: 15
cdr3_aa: CASSDQQGYTGELFF
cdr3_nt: TGTGCCAGCAGCGACCAACAGGGGTACACCGGGGAGCTGTTTTTT

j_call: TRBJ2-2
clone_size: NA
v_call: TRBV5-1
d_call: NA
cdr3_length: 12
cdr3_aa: CASSPNTGELFF
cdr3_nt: TGCGCCAGCAGCCCTAACACCGGGGAGCTGTTTTTT

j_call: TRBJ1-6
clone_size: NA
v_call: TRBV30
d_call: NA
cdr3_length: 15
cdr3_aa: CAWMIPSSYNSPLHF
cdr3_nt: TGTGCCTGGATGATACCTAGCTCCTATAATTCACCCCTCCACTTT

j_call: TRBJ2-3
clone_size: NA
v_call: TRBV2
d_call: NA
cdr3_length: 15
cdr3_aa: CASKGGVRNTDTQYF
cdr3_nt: TGTGCCAGCAAGGGAGGAGTAAGAAACACAGATACGCAGTATTTT

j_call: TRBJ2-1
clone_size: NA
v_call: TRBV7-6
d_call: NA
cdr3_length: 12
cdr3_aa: CASSLPYEEQFF
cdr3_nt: TGTGCCAGCAGCTTACCCTACGAGGAGCAGTTCTTC

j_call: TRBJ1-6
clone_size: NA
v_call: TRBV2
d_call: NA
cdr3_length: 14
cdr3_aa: CAGARGSYNSPLHF
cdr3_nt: TGTGCCGGTGCCCGCGGCTCCTATAATTCACCCCTCCACTTT

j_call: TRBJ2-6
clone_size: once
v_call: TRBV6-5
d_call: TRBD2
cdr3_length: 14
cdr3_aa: CASRTSRGANVLTF
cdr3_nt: TGTGCCAGCCGGACTAGCCGCGGGGCCAACGTCCTGACTTTC

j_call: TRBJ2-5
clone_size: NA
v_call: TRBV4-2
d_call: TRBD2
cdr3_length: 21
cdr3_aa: CASSQEVLKGGLAGVQETQYF
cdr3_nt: TGTGCCAGCAGCCAAGAAGTGCTCAAGGGTGGCCTAGCGGGGGTTCAAGAGACCCAGTACTTC

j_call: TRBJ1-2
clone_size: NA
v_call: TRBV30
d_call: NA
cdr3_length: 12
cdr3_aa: CAWSVTAYGYTF
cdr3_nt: TGTGCCTGGAGTGTAACAGCCTATGGCTACACCTTC

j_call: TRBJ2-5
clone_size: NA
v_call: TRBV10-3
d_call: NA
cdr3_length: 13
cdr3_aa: CAISDGGRETQYF
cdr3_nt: TGTGCCATCAGTGATGGGGGACGGGAGACCCAGTACTTC

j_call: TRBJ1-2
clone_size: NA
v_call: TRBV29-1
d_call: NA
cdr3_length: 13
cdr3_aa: CSVEPEGDYGYTF
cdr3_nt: TGCAGCGTTGAACCGGAGGGGGACTATGGCTACACCTTC

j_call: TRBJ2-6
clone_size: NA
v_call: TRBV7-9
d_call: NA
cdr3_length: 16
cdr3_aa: CASSTGRGSGANVLTF
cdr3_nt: TGTGCCAGCAGCACGGGACGAGGCTCTGGGGCCAACGTCCTGACTTTC

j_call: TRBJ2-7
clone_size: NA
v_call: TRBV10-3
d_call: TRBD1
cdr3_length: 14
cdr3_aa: CAIREGDREGEQYF
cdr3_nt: TGTGCCATCAGGGAAGGGGACAGGGAGGGCGAGCAGTACTTC

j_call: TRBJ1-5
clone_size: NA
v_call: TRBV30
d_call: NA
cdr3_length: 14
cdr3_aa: CAWSVNRAGQPQHF
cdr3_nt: TGTGCCTGGAGTGTCAATCGGGCGGGTCAGCCCCAGCATTTT

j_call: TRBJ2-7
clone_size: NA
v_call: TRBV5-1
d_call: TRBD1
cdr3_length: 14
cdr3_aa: CASSRTGYGYEQYF
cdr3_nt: TGCGCCAGCAGCCGGACAGGGTATGGCTACGAGCAGTACTTC

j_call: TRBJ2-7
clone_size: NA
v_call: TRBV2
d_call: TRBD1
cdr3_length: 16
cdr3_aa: CASSFVSGQGADEQYF
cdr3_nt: TGTGCCAGCAGCTTCGTATCGGGACAGGGGGCTGACGAGCAGTACTTC

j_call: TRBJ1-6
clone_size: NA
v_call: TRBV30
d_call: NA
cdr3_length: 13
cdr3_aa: CAWSVGGDSPLHF
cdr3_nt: TGTGCCTGGAGTGTTGGTGGGGATTCACCCCTCCACTTT

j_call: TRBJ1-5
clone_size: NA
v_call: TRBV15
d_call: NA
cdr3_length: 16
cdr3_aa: CATSREKWVGNQPQHF
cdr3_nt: TGTGCCACCAGCAGAGAAAAGTGGGTGGGGAATCAGCCCCAGCATTTT

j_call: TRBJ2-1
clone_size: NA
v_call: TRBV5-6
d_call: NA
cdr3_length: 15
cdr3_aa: CASSRGLRSYNEQFF
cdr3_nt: TGTGCCAGCAGCCGCGGACTGAGATCCTACAATGAGCAGTTCTTC

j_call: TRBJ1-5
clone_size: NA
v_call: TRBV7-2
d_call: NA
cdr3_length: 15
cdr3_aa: CASSLVGGGNQPQHF
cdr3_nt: TGTGCCAGCAGCTTAGTGGGGGGTGGTAATCAGCCCCAGCATTTT

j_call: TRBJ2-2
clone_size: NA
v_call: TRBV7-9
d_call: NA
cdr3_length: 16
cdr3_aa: CASSLVGASRTGELFF
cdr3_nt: TGTGCCAGCAGCTTAGTAGGGGCTAGTCGGACCGGGGAGCTGTTTTTT

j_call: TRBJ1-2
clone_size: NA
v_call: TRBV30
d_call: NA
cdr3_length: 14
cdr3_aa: CAWSVGRQFYGYTF
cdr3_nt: TGTGCCTGGAGCGTAGGAAGACAGTTCTATGGCTACACCTTC

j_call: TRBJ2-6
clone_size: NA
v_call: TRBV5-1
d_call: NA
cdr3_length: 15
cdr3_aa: CASSLARSGANVLTF
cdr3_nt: TGCGCCAGCAGCTTGGCACGCTCTGGGGCCAACGTCCTGACTTTC

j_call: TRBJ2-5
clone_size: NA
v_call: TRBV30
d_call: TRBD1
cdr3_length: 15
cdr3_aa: CAWRMTGTDQETQYF
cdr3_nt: TGTGCCTGGAGGATGACCGGGACAGATCAAGAGACCCAGTACTTC